These T cell receptor beta chains were read from a single sample in a study of blood T cell repertoires in COVID-19. Sequencing was performed with immunoSEQ multiplex PCR; in TCRdb, only in-frame clones are kept and a portion is missing. This sample yields 190,000 or so clones, of which about 90% are seen a single time; roughly 8.1% belongs to the top ten. Sequenced: PBMCs or T cells enriched from blood (not recorded which). The receptor source for this set is a woman aged 18-29 years who had recovered from COVID-19. The CDR3 runs from the conserved cysteine through the conserved F or W. Each record gives: D gene, J gene, V gene, clone size, CDR3 DNA, CDR3 protein. D genes are given only for firm matches. The listing skips clone size in some rows; elsewhere it reads once, few, many or a size class.

>.|TRBJ2-3|TRBV5-1|.
TGCGCCAGCAGGGTCGGGGGGCAAGGCACAGATACGCAGTATTTT
CASRVGGQGTDTQYF
>.|TRBJ1-2|TRBV2|once
TGTGCCAGCAGAGACAGACCCTATGGCTACACCTTC
CASRDRPYGYTF
>TRBD1|TRBJ1-1|TRBV5-1|.
TGCGCCAGCAGCTCGAACCGACAGGGAAGGGACACTGAAGCTTTCTTT
CASSSNRQGRDTEAFF
>.|TRBJ2-2|TRBV2|.
TGTGCCAGCAGGTCTTCCGGGGAGCTGTTTTTT
CASRSSGELFF
>TRBD1|TRBJ2-7|TRBV14|.
TGTGCCAGCAGCCGAGACAGGGCCTACGAGCAGTACTTC
CASSRDRAYEQYF
>TRBD2|TRBJ2-1|TRBV7-9|.
TGTGCCAGCAGCTCCCCACAGCGGGAGTTCTACAATGAGCAGTTCTTC
CASSSPQREFYNEQFF
>TRBD1|TRBJ2-1|TRBV12-3/TRBV12-4|.
TGTGCCTCCGGGGACAGGGGAAGTAGTGAGCAGTTCTTC
CASGDRGSSEQFF
>TRBD2|TRBJ2-1|TRBV3-1/TRBV3-2|.
TGTGCCAGCAGCCAAGATCGGGCGGGGGGGCCCAATGAGCAGTTCTTC
CASSQDRAGGPNEQFF
>.|TRBJ1-4|TRBV6-5|few
TGTGCCAGCAGTTACGTCCAGGATGGAGGAACAAAACTGTTTTTT
CASSYVQDGGTKLFF
>.|TRBJ2-7|TRBV15|.
TGTGCCACCAGCAGAGATAACATTGAAGAGCAGTACTTC
CATSRDNIEEQYF
>.|TRBJ2-7|TRBV18|few
TGTGCCAGCTCAAGTAGCTCCTACGAGCAGTACTTC
CASSSSSYEQYF
>TRBD2|TRBJ2-1|TRBV9|.
TGTGCCAGCAGCGCTCTGCTAGCGGGGGGGTACAATGAGCAGTTCTTC
CASSALLAGGYNEQFF
>TRBD1|TRBJ1-3|TRBV5-1|.
TGCGCCAGCCAGACAGGGGTACAAAGGTTTGGAAACACCATATATTTT
CASQTGVQRFGNTIYF
>.|TRBJ2-7|TRBV21-1|.
TGTGCCAGCAGCAAAAGGACCCGAGAGGGCTACGAGCAGTACTTC
CASSKRTREGYEQYF
>.|TRBJ2-5|TRBV2|.
TGTGCCAGCAGTGAAGTGCGGAAAGAGACCCAGTACTTC
CASSEVRKETQYF
>.|TRBJ2-7|TRBV6-6|.
TGTGCCAGCAGTCACACTTATTCCGGGACACATAGCTACGAGCAGTACTTC
CASSHTYSGTHSYEQYF
>.|TRBJ2-3|TRBV5-1|.
TGCGCCAGCAGCCTCCTTTCAGATACGCAGTATTTT
CASSLLSDTQYF
>TRBD1|TRBJ1-2|TRBV7-6|.
TGTGCCAGCAGCTTAGGCCCCGGGACAGGGGAAAATGGCTACACCTTC
CASSLGPGTGENGYTF
>.|TRBJ1-3|TRBV11-3|once
TGTGCCAGCAGCCTTGGGTCGGGTCGCGGAAACACCATATATTTT
CASSLGSGRGNTIYF
>.|TRBJ2-4|TRBV29-1|.
TGCAGCGTTGTTAGATTAGCCAAAAACATTCAGTACTTC
CSVVRLAKNIQYF
>TRBD1|TRBJ2-7|TRBV7-9|.
TGTGCCAGCAGCTTTGGGACAGTCTACGAGCAGTACTTC
CASSFGTVYEQYF
>.|TRBJ2-7|TRBV4-1|once
TGCGCCAGCAGCCCTGTGGGAGTCTACGAGCAGTACTTC
CASSPVGVYEQYF
>.|TRBJ2-7|TRBV28|.
TGTGCCAGCAGTATAATTCAGGGTGGATCCTACGAGCAGTACTTC
CASSIIQGGSYEQYF
>TRBD1|TRBJ1-4|TRBV6-1|.
TGTGCCAGCAGTGAAATGGGTGACAGGGTGGCAACTAATGAAAAACTGTTTTTT
CASSEMGDRVATNEKLFF
>.|TRBJ1-2|TRBV4-1|.
TGCGCCAGCAGCCCCGCGTCGAATAGCGCCATCTATGGCTACACCTTC
CASSPASNSAIYGYTF
>.|TRBJ1-4|TRBV24-1|.
TGTGCCACCAGTGATACCGGGACTAATGAAAAACTGTTTTTT
CATSDTGTNEKLFF
>TRBD1|TRBJ1-1|TRBV30|.
TGTGCCTGGAGTGGGACAGGGGAAGCTTTCTTT
CAWSGTGEAFF
>.|TRBJ1-2|TRBV7-9|.
TGTGCCAGCAGCTCCGGACAGATCTATGGCTACACCTTC
CASSSGQIYGYTF
>TRBD2|TRBJ2-3|TRBV13|.
TGTGCCAGCAGCTTAAGTAGCGGGGGTGGGACGCAGTATTTT
CASSLSSGGGTQYF
>.|TRBJ1-6|TRBV7-9|once
TGTGCCAGCAGCTTAATTGACAGTCCGAATTCACCCCTCCACTTT
CASSLIDSPNSPLHF
>.|TRBJ2-3|TRBV2|.
TGTGCCAGCAGTGTGAGGGTGGATACGCAGTATTTT
CASSVRVDTQYF
>.|TRBJ1-3|TRBV6-5|.
TGTGCCAGCAGGACACCGACAGGCTCTGGAAACACCATATATTTT
CASRTPTGSGNTIYF
>TRBD2|TRBJ2-1|TRBV6-4|few
TGTGCCAGCAGTGAACTAGCGGGGGGGAATGAGCAGTTCTTC
CASSELAGGNEQFF
>TRBD1|TRBJ2-7|TRBV29-1|.
TGCAGCGTAACGACAGGGGAATCCTACGAGCAGTACTTC
CSVTTGESYEQYF
>.|TRBJ1-2|TRBV3-1/TRBV3-2|.
TGTGCCAGCAGCCAATTTGCTGGGGGCCTTCTTGGCTACACCTTC
CASSQFAGGLLGYTF
>.|TRBJ1-2|TRBV6-5|.
TGTGCCAGCAGTTGGTCAGTGAAGGCGGATGGCTACACCTTC
CASSWSVKADGYTF
>TRBD1|TRBJ1-3|TRBV9|few
TGTGCCAGCAGCGTAGAGGGGGCGGCTGGAAACACCATATATTTT
CASSVEGAAGNTIYF
>.|TRBJ1-4|TRBV18|.
TGTGCCAGCTCACCGCGGCTAGGGGAAACTAATGAAAAACTGTTTTTT
CASSPRLGETNEKLFF
>.|TRBJ1-1|TRBV2|.
TGTGCCAGCAGTGAAGTAGCAGGGATCGGCCTACCTGAAGCTTTCTTT
CASSEVAGIGLPEAFF
>.|TRBJ2-5|TRBV21-1|once
TGTGCCAGCAGCAAAGTTGCACGGGAGTGCCAAGAGACCCAGTACTTC
CASSKVARECQETQYF
>.|TRBJ2-1|TRBV29-1|.
TGCAGCGTTGTCGGCGGGGAGTATTACAATGAGCAGTTCTTC
CSVVGGEYYNEQFF
>.|TRBJ2-1|TRBV19|.
TGTGCCAGTAGTATTAATCTAGCATTGAGTGAGCAGTTCTTC
CASSINLALSEQFF
>TRBD1|TRBJ1-1|TRBV6-5|.
TGTGCCAGCAGTTACCAGACAGGGGCTGTGATCACTGAAGCTTTCTTT
CASSYQTGAVITEAFF
>.|TRBJ1-4|TRBV28|.
TGTGCCAGCAGATTGTTGACAGATCCCAATGAAAAACTGTTTTTT
CASRLLTDPNEKLFF